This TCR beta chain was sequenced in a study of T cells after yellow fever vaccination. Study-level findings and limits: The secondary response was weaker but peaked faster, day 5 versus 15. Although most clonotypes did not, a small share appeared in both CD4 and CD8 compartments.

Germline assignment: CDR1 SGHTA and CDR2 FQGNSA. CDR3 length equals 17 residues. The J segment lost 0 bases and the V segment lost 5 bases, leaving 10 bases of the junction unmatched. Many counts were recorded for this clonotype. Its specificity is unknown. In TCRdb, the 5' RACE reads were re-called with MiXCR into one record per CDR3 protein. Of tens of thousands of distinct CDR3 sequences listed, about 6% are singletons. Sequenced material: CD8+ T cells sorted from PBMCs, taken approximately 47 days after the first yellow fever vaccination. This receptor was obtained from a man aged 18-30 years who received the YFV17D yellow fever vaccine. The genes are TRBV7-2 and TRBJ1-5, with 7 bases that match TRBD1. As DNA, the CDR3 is TGTGCCAGCAGCCCCGGGACAGCAATCTATAGCAATCAGCCCCAGCATTTT. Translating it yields CASSPGTAIYSNQPQHF.